What follows is one T cell receptor (beta chain) and its context. Antigen unknown. This entry belongs to a study of cytomegalovirus exposure and HLA in healthy donors. Regarding the study as a whole: Usually a TCR sequence was rare, but some public TCRs were found in many donors.

With 60 Vbeta and 13 Jbeta primers, the PCR was carried out. The assay was immunoSEQ multiplex PCR, and TCRdb's table has in-frame clones only and misses some. The sample comprises 200,000 to 300,000 clones, about 85% of which are singletons, and 0.24% rests with the top ten. CDR1 and CDR2 from the germline V gene are MNHNS and SASEGT. V lost 6 bases to trimming and J lost 7 bases; unmatched junction nucleotides: 9. The length of the CDR3 is 14 residues. Material for sequencing was PBMCs. The TCR comes from a girl aged 2 to 9 in good health and CMV-seronegative. The chain couples TRBV6-1 to TRBJ1-1; the match to TRBD1 covers 9 bases. In nucleotides, the CDR3 is TGTGCCAGCAGACCCGGGACAGGGTTGGGTGAAGCTTTCTTT. Translation: CASRPGTGLGEAFF.